This T cell receptor beta chain was documented in a study of early T cells in non-severe SARS-CoV-2 infection. As for the study in general: Bulk RNA isolated from unsorted whole blood underwent sequencing; chains were not paired.

TCRdb reprocessed the 5' RACE reads with MiXCR, giving one entry per CDR3 protein. The table has tens of thousands of distinct CDR3 sequences, 15% seen once. This clonotype has only a few counts. One end of the junction varies from germline; a read error may be responsible. Germline values: CDR1 KGHDR, CDR2 SFDVKD. The CDR3 loop spans 13 amino acids. The J gene is TRBJ1-5, the V gene TRBV24-1, with D uncertain. Sequences were obtained from whole blood. The clonotype originates from an adult who was a healthcare worker with PCR-confirmed SARS-CoV-2 infection or an uninfected control (not recorded which). CDR3 sequence reads: CATSNFQDQPQHF. CDR3 coding DNA: TGTGCCACCAGTAATTTTCAGGATCAGCCCCAGCATTTT.